These 14 T cell receptor beta chains share one sample of origin, sequenced in a study of T cell repertoires in cytomegalovirus infection. Their target antigens are unknown. Each CDR3 protein is one row after TCRdb ran MiXCR on the reads. Altogether about 920,000 distinct CDR3 sequences are present, about 33% being singletons, with the ten largest covering 13%. The sequences come from cultured CD8+ T cells from PBMCs, collected from culture after CMV antigen stimulation. Receptor source: a human donor in good health (CMV status not recorded). Some clones in this sample may be carry-over from other donors' samples.

Turning to this clonotype: A single base separates this from a much larger clone, so it may be a read error. This sequence joins TRBV7-9 and TRBJ2-2; 9 positions agree with TRBD2. J lost 6 bases, V lost 5 bases, and 16 bases had no gene match. The germline V gene has CDR1 SEHNR and CDR2 FQNEAQ (reference sequence). This CDR3 region has 18 residues. CDR3 residues: CASSPPMGSGGSAGELFF. In nucleotides, the CDR3 is TGTGCCAGCAGCCCTCCCATGGGTAGCGGGGGAAGTGCCGGGGAGCTGTTTTTT.

The rearrangement uses TRBV28 and TRBJ1-5, with D unresolved. Trimming took 2 bases from V and 0 from J, leaving 5 bases between them. Germline V gene data show CDR1 as MDHEN and CDR2 as SYDVKM. CDR3 length equals 14 residues. The DNA of the CDR3 is TGTGCCAGCAGTTTAGTACATAGCAATCAGCCCCAGCATTTT. This gives the protein CASSLVHSNQPQHF.

This clonotype was picked up many times. This chain joins TRBV7-9 and TRBJ1-4, with 7 bases matching TRBD1. This CDR3 spans 15 amino acids. V lost 3 bases to trimming and J lost 5 bases; unmatched junction nucleotides: 6. CDR1 SEHNR and CDR2 FQNEAQ come from the germline V gene (reference sequence). The CDR3 bases are TGTGCCAGCAGCTTCCCCGGGACAGTGAATGAAAAACTGTTTTTT. Amino acid sequence: CASSFPGTVNEKLFF.

This clonotype has just a few counts. This CDR3 is CASPNQSGKLYGYTF. The DNA for the CDR3 is TGTGCCAGCCCCAACCAGTCGGGGAAACTCTATGGCTACACCTTC. V usage is TRBV6-1 and J usage is TRBJ1-2; no firm D call. The CDR3 is 15 amino acids. Germline V gene sequence: CDR1 MNHNS, CDR2 SASEGT. V was shortened by 8 bases and J by 4 bases, with 20 bases between the two germline ends.

This clonotype was seen a few times. The chain uses TRBV29-1 and TRBJ1-1; D unclear. The CDR3 spans 12 residues. Germline lookup yields CDR1 SQVTM and CDR2 ANQGSEA. Trimming left V 7 bases short and J 7 bases short, with 16 bases between. The CDR3, as DNA: TGCAGCGGGCTGGATGGAGGTAGTGAAGCTTTCTTT. It is translated as CSGLDGGSEAFF. Combining the CDR3 with reference TRBV29-1 and TRBJ1-1 gives the whole variable domain SAVISQKPSRDICQRGTSLTIQCQVDSQVTMMFWYRQQPGQSLTLIATANQGSEATYESGFVIDKFPISRPNLTFSTLTVSNMSPEDSSIYLCSGLDGGSEAFFGQGTRLTVV.

Ten or more counts support this clonotype. The chain uses TRBV7-8 and TRBJ2-1; D perhaps matches TRBD2 (5 bases). Trimming took 5 bases from V and 5 from J, leaving 16 bases between them. The germline V gene has CDR1 SGHVS and CDR2 FQNEAQ. CDR3 length: 15 residues. This CDR3 reads CASSPIDFSDNEQFF. CDR3 coding DNA: TGTGCCAGCAGCCCGATAGATTTTAGCGACAATGAGCAGTTCTTC.

On this clonotype: This may stem from a read error, because a much larger clone lies one nucleotide away. The chain links TRBV7-9 to TRBJ2-7; 8 positions match TRBD1. The germline gives CDR1 SEHNR, CDR2 FQNEAQ (reference sequence). The CDR3 totals 15 residues. The V segment lost 7 bases and the J segment 2 bases; nucleotides outside the gene matches: 10. This chain's CDR3 is CASNHPQDRAYEQYF. Written as DNA, the CDR3 is TGTGCCAGCAACCATCCCCAGGACAGGGCCTACGAGCAGTACTTC.

V gene TRBV5-6 combines with J gene TRBJ2-5, with TRBD1 matching over 7 bases. J was trimmed by 1 base and V by 4 bases; bases with no gene match: 13. There are 17 residues in the CDR3. The germline CDR1 and CDR2 sequences are SGHDT and YYEEEE. DNA for the CDR3: TGTGCCAGCAGCCCGGCCGTAGGGGGCGCCTTCCAAGAGACCCAGTACTTC. Translating gives CASSPAVGGAFQETQYF.

This clonotype was detected a few times. V and J are TRBV25-1 and TRBJ1-2, with 9 nucleotides matching TRBD1. The CDR3 is made up of 15 amino acids. V gave up 3 bases and J gave up 6 bases; unmatched junction bases: 8. The germline V gene has CDR1 MGHDK and CDR2 SYGVNS. The DNA of the CDR3 is TGTGCCAGCAGTGAGGATAACAGGGGGCAGGATGGCTACACCTTC. This gives the protein CASSEDNRGQDGYTF.

V is TRBV15 and J is TRBJ1-6; possible D gene TRBD1, 5 bases. The CDR3 runs 13 residues. Germline-derived CDR1 and CDR2 are LNHNV and YYDKDF (reference sequence). The ends were cut back, 6 bases at V and 7 bases at J, with 10 bases in the middle. CDR3 in amino acids: CATRSQGNSPLHF. The CDR3 DNA is TGTGCCACCAGGTCCCAGGGAAATTCACCCCTCCACTTT.

V gene TRBV7-6 combines with J gene TRBJ2-1, with 9 bases aligning to TRBD1. With 2 bases clipped from V and 8 bases from J, the junction kept 4 bases outside the gene matches. This CDR3 contains 14 residues. Germline loops: CDR1 SGHVS, CDR2 FNYEAQ. The CDR3 loop reads CASSLIGQGYEQFF. The CDR3 DNA is TGTGCCAGCAGCTTAATTGGACAGGGGTATGAGCAGTTCTTC.

The V gene is TRBV12-3 or TRBV12-4, the J gene TRBJ1-5; the D is unclear. CDR3 length: 12 amino acids. Trimming stripped 4 bases from V and 9 bases from J, with 10 bases between. CDR3 DNA sequence: TGTGCCAGCAGTTGGGTGAGGTGGCCCCAGCATTTT. Its protein is CASSWVRWPQHF.

This clonotype was recorded a few times. This chain uses TRBV7-6 with TRBJ2-7; D is uncertain. V was shortened by 4 bases and J by 1 base, with 5 bases between the two germline ends. Germline V lookup: CDR1 SGHVS, CDR2 FNYEAQ. This CDR3 is built from 12 residues. The CDR3 nucleotides are TGTGCCAGCAGCTCCGAATCCTACGAGCAGTACGTC. This codes for CASSSESYEQYV.

The V and J genes are TRBV5-6 and TRBJ2-7; D is unclear. CDR1 is SGHDT and CDR2 is YYEEEE in the germline V gene. Trimming took off 4 bases at V and 2 bases at J, with 13 bases between the two ends. The CDR3 spans 14 residues. CDR3 residues: CASSPGIIPYEQYV. The CDR3 DNA sequence: TGTGCCAGCAGCCCTGGGATCATACCCTACGAGCAGTACGTC.